This is a list of T cell receptor beta chains from one sample in a study of CD8+ T cells in alopecia areata. The assay was immunoSEQ multiplex PCR, and TCRdb's table has in-frame clones only and misses some. This table holds around 300,000 clones, about three fifths found once. The source was CD4+ T cells sorted from blood, collected at approximately week 51, from a patient treated with tofacitinib. The receptors were sampled from a human donor with alopecia areata. Each CDR3 is given with its conserved first and last residue. A D gene is named only where the DNA matches it firmly. Size is stated for part of the rows, as once, few or many counts, or as a class when the clone is expanded.

size	V	D	J	DNA	CDR3
-	TRBV7-2	-	TRBJ2-3	TGTGCCAGCAGCTTAGTGCGGGGGCGCACAGATACGCAGTATTTT	CASSLVRGRTDTQYF
once	TRBV30	-	TRBJ2-6	TGTGCCTGGAGTGTACTGCACAGGGCGGCCGGGGCCAACGTCCTGACTTTC	CAWSVLHRAAGANVLTF
-	TRBV15	TRBD2	TRBJ2-5	TGTGCCACCAGCTTTCCTAGCGGCCAAGAGACCCAGTACTTC	CATSFPSGQETQYF
-	TRBV30	-	TRBJ2-1	TGTGCCTGGAGTTCAGGTTGGGGGGCAAATGAGCAGTTCTTC	CAWSSGWGANEQFF
few	TRBV10-3	TRBD1	TRBJ2-2	TGTGCCATCAGTGGGACAGGGAACACCGGGGAGCTGTTTTTT	CAISGTGNTGELFF
-	TRBV30	TRBD1	TRBJ1-6	TGTGCCTGGATGGGACAGGGAAGTTCACCCCTCCACTTT	CAWMGQGSSPLHF
-	TRBV11-3	-	TRBJ2-7	TGTGCCAGCAGCCCTGGGACCACATGGGAGCAGTACTTC	CASSPGTTWEQYF
-	TRBV27	TRBD1	TRBJ1-2	TGTGCCAGCAGGGACAGGGTGAGCGGCTACACCTTC	CASRDRVSGYTF
few	TRBV6-6	TRBD1	TRBJ2-7	TGTGCCAGCAGTTACCCCGACAGGGAAGGCGAGCAGTACTTC	CASSYPDREGEQYF
many	TRBV7-2	-	TRBJ2-5	TGTGCCAGCAGCTCAAACCGGGGGAAAGAGACCCAGTACTTC	CASSSNRGKETQYF
few	TRBV25-1	-	TRBJ2-3	TGTGCCAGCAGTGAATGGGCCAGCACAGATACGCAGTATTTT	CASSEWASTDTQYF
few	TRBV7-9	-	TRBJ2-3	TGTGCCAGCAGCCCTCCAGGGTCCAGCACAGATACGCAGTATTTT	CASSPPGSSTDTQYF
-	TRBV15	-	TRBJ1-1	TGTGCCACCAGCAGAGATCGATCCGGGGGTGAGACTGAAGCTTTCTTT	CATSRDRSGGETEAFF
-	TRBV7-9	-	TRBJ2-1	TGTGCCAGCAGCCTCTGGGGGGCGTACAATGAGCAGTTCTTC	CASSLWGAYNEQFF
-	TRBV5-6	-	TRBJ1-1	TGTGCCAGCAGCTTGAGACCGGTAATGAACACTGAAGCTTTCTTT	CASSLRPVMNTEAFF
-	TRBV6-1	-	TRBJ1-1	TGTGCCAGCAGTGGAAGCCAGGGCACTGAAGCTTTCTTT	CASSGSQGTEAFF
few	TRBV2	TRBD1	TRBJ2-4	TGTGCCAGCAGGAGGGACAGGGGAGGAAACATTCAGTACTTC	CASRRDRGGNIQYF
-	TRBV25-1	TRBD1	TRBJ2-1	TGTGCCAGCAGTTTAGCGTCGACAGGGGTCGAGCAGTTCTTC	CASSLASTGVEQFF
-	TRBV29-1	-	TRBJ1-1	TGCAGCTGCGACGGAAACACTGAAGCTTTCTTT	CSCDGNTEAFF
-	TRBV18	-	TRBJ2-1	TGTGCCAGCTCACCACGGACCGGACAAGACAATGAGCAGTTCTTC	CASSPRTGQDNEQFF
-	TRBV13	TRBD1	TRBJ2-4	TGTGCCAGCAGCCGGACGGGACAGGAAAACATTCAGTACTTC	CASSRTGQENIQYF
few	TRBV7-2	-	TRBJ2-7	TGTGCCAGCAGCTTAGGCCCTCAGGGAGAGCAGTACTTC	CASSLGPQGEQYF
-	TRBV29-1	TRBD1	TRBJ2-3	TGCAGCGGGGACAGGGGCCCAGATACGCAGTATTTT	CSGDRGPDTQYF
few	TRBV7-9	-	TRBJ2-5	TGTGCCAGCAGCCATCGGTTAAGTGAGACCCAGTACTTC	CASSHRLSETQYF
once	TRBV7-3	TRBD1	TRBJ1-1	TGTGCCAGCAGTCCACAGGGGGCCACTGAAGCTTTCTTT	CASSPQGATEAFF
-	TRBV5-1	-	TRBJ2-1	TGCGCCAGCAGCAGGACTATAGGCCTTAGCTCCTACAATGAGCAGTTCTTC	CASSRTIGLSSYNEQFF
-	TRBV29-1	-	TRBJ1-3	TGCAGCGTCGCCGGGACACTAGGAAACACCATATATTTT	CSVAGTLGNTIYF
-	TRBV9	-	TRBJ1-5	TGTGCCAGCAGCCCCAGGGGTTATAGCAATCAGCCCCAGCATTTT	CASSPRGYSNQPQHF
few	TRBV19	-	TRBJ1-1	TGTGCCAGTGTAAAAGGGGAGAACACTGAAGCTTTCTTT	CASVKGENTEAFF
-	TRBV4-2	-	TRBJ1-2	TGTGCCAGCAGCAACAGGGAGAACTATGGCTACACCTTC	CASSNRENYGYTF
-	TRBV7-9	-	TRBJ2-7	TGTGCCAGCAGCTTCGGTGGACGGGACATCTACGAGCAGTACTTC	CASSFGGRDIYEQYF
-	TRBV5-1	-	TRBJ2-7	TGCGCCAGCAGCTTGGAAACAGTCTCCTACGAGCAGTACTTC	CASSLETVSYEQYF
-	TRBV30	TRBD1	TRBJ2-1	TGTGCCTGGGGACAGGGGGCCGTATTGGACGAGCAGTTCTTC	CAWGQGAVLDEQFF
-	TRBV7-2	-	TRBJ2-7	TGTGCCAGCAGCTTAAGACCCTACGAGCAGTACTTC	CASSLRPYEQYF
few	TRBV9	TRBD2	TRBJ2-1	TGTGCCAGCAGCGTAGGGGCCGGGACTAGCGGCAATGAGCAGTTCTTC	CASSVGAGTSGNEQFF
-	TRBV7-9	-	TRBJ1-2	TGTGCCAGCATCGGAGGGGGTGGCTATGGCTACACCTTC	CASIGGGGYGYTF
-	TRBV6-1	TRBD1	TRBJ1-1	TGTGCCAGCAGTGCAATAACAGGGGGCGCGAGAGACACTGAAGCTTTCTTT	CASSAITGGARDTEAFF
-	TRBV11-2	-	TRBJ2-3	TGTGCCAGCAGCTTAAGACTAGTTCTCACAGATACGCAGTATTTT	CASSLRLVLTDTQYF
few	TRBV5-1	TRBD1	TRBJ2-3	TGCGCCAGCAGCTTGGATGGGACAGGGTCAGATACGCAGTATTTT	CASSLDGTGSDTQYF
few	TRBV6-1	-	TRBJ2-1	TGTGCCAGCAGTGTTATCCCTAATTACAATGAGCAGTTCTTC	CASSVIPNYNEQFF
-	TRBV19	-	TRBJ1-5	TGTGCCAGTAGTTTGCAGGGTAATCAGCCCCAGCATTTT	CASSLQGNQPQHF
-	TRBV30	TRBD2	TRBJ2-3	TGTGCCTCCACTAGCGGGGGCACAGATACGCAGTATTTT	CASTSGGTDTQYF
-	TRBV9	-	TRBJ2-3	TGTGCCAGCAGCGACCGACTCGCAGATACGCAGTATTTT	CASSDRLADTQYF
once	TRBV30	TRBD2	TRBJ2-7	TGTGCCTGGAGTGAGTTAGTACTAGCGAGCTCCTACGAGCAGTACTTC	CAWSELVLASSYEQYF
-	TRBV2	-	TRBJ1-4	TGTGCCAGCAGTGAGACAGGACTGAATGAAAAACTGTTTTTT	CASSETGLNEKLFF
few	TRBV30	-	TRBJ2-1	TGTGCCTGGACTCGTTGGGGTTCTGACAATGAGCAGTTCTTC	CAWTRWGSDNEQFF
-	TRBV13	-	TRBJ2-7	TGTGCCAGCAGCTTAGGACAGGGATGGCACGAGCAGTACTTC	CASSLGQGWHEQYF
-	TRBV30	TRBD2	TRBJ2-3	TGTGCCTGGAGTGTCTCTAGCGGCTACACAGATACGCAGTATTTT	CAWSVSSGYTDTQYF
-	TRBV6-1	-	TRBJ1-5	TGTGCCAGCAGTGAAGTGGGCAGGGCTAGCAATCAGCCCCAGCATTTT	CASSEVGRASNQPQHF
-	TRBV7-9	-	TRBJ1-1	TGTGCCAGCAGCCAGGGGACGGTGAACACTGAAGCTTTCTTT	CASSQGTVNTEAFF
-	TRBV2	-	TRBJ2-7	TGTGCCAGCAGTCCTGGGGCCGCCCGGGAGCAGTACTTC	CASSPGAAREQYF
-	TRBV25-1	-	TRBJ2-7	TGTGCCAGCAGTCGTGAAGAGCAGTACTTC	CASSREEQYF
-	TRBV10-3	-	TRBJ2-5	TGTGCCATCAGTGAAAGGGGAGAGACCCAGTACTTC	CAISERGETQYF
-	TRBV30	-	TRBJ2-1	TGTGCCTGGAGTGCGGGACTCATAAATGAGCAGTTCTTC	CAWSAGLINEQFF
-	TRBV19	TRBD2	TRBJ2-1	TGTGCCAGTCTATCGCGTAGCGGGGTCTACAATGAGCAGTTCTTC	CASLSRSGVYNEQFF
-	TRBV30	-	TRBJ1-6	TGTGCCTGGAGTGGACCCTCGGGATCACCCCTCCACTTT	CAWSGPSGSPLHF
few	TRBV7-2	-	TRBJ2-2	TGTGCCAGCAGCTGGGGTAGCAGCAACACCGGGGAGCTGTTTTTT	CASSWGSSNTGELFF
-	TRBV5-1	-	TRBJ2-7	TGCGCCAGCAGCGCTTCCTTCAGGGACTACGAGCAGTACTTC	CASSASFRDYEQYF
-	TRBV11-2	-	TRBJ1-1	TGTGCCAGCAGCTTAAAGGTCGGAGGCAACACTGAAGCTTTCTTT	CASSLKVGGNTEAFF